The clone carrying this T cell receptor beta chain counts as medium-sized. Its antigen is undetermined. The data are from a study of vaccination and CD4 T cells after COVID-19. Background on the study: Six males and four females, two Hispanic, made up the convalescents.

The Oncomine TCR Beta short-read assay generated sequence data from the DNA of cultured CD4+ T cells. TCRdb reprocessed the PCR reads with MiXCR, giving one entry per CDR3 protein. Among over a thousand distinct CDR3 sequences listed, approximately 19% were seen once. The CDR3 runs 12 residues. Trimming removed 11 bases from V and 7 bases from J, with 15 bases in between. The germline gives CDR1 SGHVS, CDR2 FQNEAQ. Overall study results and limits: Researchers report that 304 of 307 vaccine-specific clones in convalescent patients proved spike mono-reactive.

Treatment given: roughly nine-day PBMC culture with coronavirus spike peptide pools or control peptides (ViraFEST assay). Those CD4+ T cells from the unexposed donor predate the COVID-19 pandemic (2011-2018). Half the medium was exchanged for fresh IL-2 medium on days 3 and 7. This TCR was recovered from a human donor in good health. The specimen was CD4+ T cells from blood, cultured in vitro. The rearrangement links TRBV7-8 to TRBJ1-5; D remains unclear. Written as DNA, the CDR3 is TGTGCCGGAAGCACGGGGTCCCAGCCCCAGCATTTT. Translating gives CAGSTGSQPQHF. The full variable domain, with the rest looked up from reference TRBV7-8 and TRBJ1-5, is GAGVSQSPRYKVAKRGQDVALRCDPISGHVSLFWYQQALGQGPEFLTYFQNEAQLDKSGLPSDRFFAERPEGSVSTLKIQRTQQEDSAVYLCAGSTGSQPQHFGDGTRLSIL.